The 24 T cell receptor beta chains presented below share a single source sample, sequenced in a study of T-cell reconstitution after alpha-beta-depleted transplantation in children. Molecular barcoding with unique molecular identifiers was used for the TCRbeta library. In TCRdb, the PCR reads were re-called with MiXCR into one record per CDR3 protein. Of about 260,000 distinct CDR3 sequences detected, more than 9% appear once; the ten largest clones hold roughly a quarter. This material consisted of peripheral blood, taken 180 days after TCRalphabeta/CD19-depleted stem cell transplant. The receptor source for this set is a male patient aged 2 to 10 who had a stem cell transplant for chronic granulomatous disease, so the T cells may come from the graft donor.

On this clonotype itself: No DNA is shown, since the ends of the CDR3 on it are uncertain; the CDR3 is the one TCRdb lists. The rearrangement joins TRBV29-1 to TRBJ2-7; TRBD1 is taken as the D call from the table, unchecked against the DNA. Including both end residues, the CDR3 is 16 amino acids long. Germline CDR1 reads SQVTM; CDR2 reads ANQGSEA. CDR3: CSVEKFGPGTSYEQYF.

This clonotype has at least ten counts. The chain links TRBV12-3 or TRBV12-4 to TRBJ1-2; 7 bases line up with TRBD1. The CDR3 spans 14 residues. J lost 8 bases, V lost 7 bases, and 13 bases had no gene match. The CDR3 region is CASNLQGRFWGYTF. The CDR3 DNA is TGTGCCAGCAACCTACAGGGGAGGTTTTGGGGCTACACCTTC.

This clonotype was found many times. V is TRBV30 and J is TRBJ2-7; no reliable D call. Germline assignment: CDR1 GTSNPN and CDR2 SVGIG (reference sequence). The V end lost 0 bases, the J end lost 2 bases, and 5 bases lay between the germline ends. This CDR3 has 12 amino acids. As DNA, the CDR3 is TGTGCCTGGAGTGTACGTACCTACGAGCAGTACTTC. Encoded protein: CAWSVRTYEQYF.

This clonotype has ten or more counts. This chain joins TRBV7-6 and TRBJ2-7; tentatively, D is TRBD1 (6 bases). The length of the CDR3 is 19 residues. Germline V gene lookup returns CDR1 SGHVS and CDR2 FNYEAQ. V lost 2 bases and J 2 bases, leaving 25 bases between the germline ends. In DNA, the CDR3 is TGTGCCAGCAGCTTAACTATAGCCCCTCCGGGGACAAAACCCTACGAGCAGTACTTC. Translation: CASSLTIAPPGTKPYEQYF.

This clonotype has at least ten counts. The chain combines TRBV28 with TRBJ1-1, with 12 bases that match TRBD1. The CDR3 sequence is 13 residues long. Germline V gene data show CDR1 as MDHEN and CDR2 as SYDVKM. V dropped 6 bases and J dropped 11; count of bases not matched to a gene: 7. The CDR3 region has the DNA TGTGCCAGCAGATCCGGGACAGGGGGCATCGCTTTCTTT. This codes for CASRSGTGGIAFF.

Ten or more counts support this clonotype. The J gene is TRBJ1-3, the V gene TRBV29-1; D remains ambiguous. Germline CDR1 is SQVTM and CDR2 is ANQGSEA. This CDR3 contains 11 residues. V was trimmed by 2 bases and J by 8 bases, leaving 7 bases between them. CDR3 protein: CSVESYDTIYF. The CDR3 bases are TGCAGCGTTGAAAGTTACGACACCATATATTTT.

This clonotype was seen ten or more times. The genes are TRBV20-1 and TRBJ1-2; perhaps TRBD1 as D (6 bases). The CDR3 has 14 amino acids. With 2 bases removed from V and 6 bases from J, the gap between germline ends came to 16 bases. Germline V gene sequence: CDR1 DFQATT, CDR2 SNEGSKA (reference sequence). The CDR3 spells CSARWEDRVDGYTF. CDR3 sequence (DNA): TGCAGTGCTAGATGGGAGGACAGAGTCGATGGCTACACCTTC.

This clonotype was found many times. The chain links TRBV30 to TRBJ2-5; no firm D call. In germline, CDR1 is GTSNPN, CDR2 SVGIG (reference sequence). V was clipped by 0 bases and J by 12 bases, with 26 bases between them. The CDR3 length is 16 residues. The CDR3 region has the DNA TGTGCCTGGAGTGTACGAATGTCTGGCCGTCGGGTGGAGAAGTACTTC. It codes for CAWSVRMSGRRVEKYF.

This clonotype was seen at least ten times. This sequence joins TRBV6-1 and TRBJ2-7; D is perhaps TRBD1 or TRBD2 (5 bases each). Germline lookup yields CDR1 MNHNS and CDR2 SASEGT. Trimming cost V 6 bases and J 3 bases, with 12 bases left between them. This CDR3 contains 13 residues. In DNA form, the CDR3 reads TGTGCCAGCAGACCGGGACGGAACTACGAGCAGTACTTC. This codes for CASRPGRNYEQYF.

The chain couples TRBV18 to TRBJ1-5, with 7 bases aligning to TRBD1. The germline CDR1 and CDR2 sequences are KGHSH and LQKENI. The V gene end was trimmed by 4 bases and the J gene end by 6 bases; junction bases not matched to a gene: 3. This CDR3 is 13 amino acids long. CDR3: CASSQGAGQPQHF. The CDR3 DNA sequence: TGTGCCAGCTCACAGGGGGCAGGTCAGCCCCAGCATTTT.

This clonotype is a singleton in its sample. A much larger clone differs from this one at a single base, so this may be a read error. The gene calls are TRBV5-5 and TRBJ2-5, with 9 bases fitting TRBD1. The trim removed 4 bases at V and 8 bases at J, leaving 12 bases unmatched. This CDR3 is 15 amino acids long. CDR1 and CDR2 from the germline V gene are SGHKS and YYEKEE (reference sequence). The CDR3 coding sequence is TGTGCCAGCAGCGTAGGGGACAGGGTAAGAGACACCCAGTACTTC. Translation gives CASSVGDRVRDTQYF.

Many counts were recorded for this clonotype. The chain joins TRBV6-4 to TRBJ2-7, with 11 positions matching TRBD2. This CDR3 has 16 residues. CDR1 is MRHNA and CDR2 is SNTAGT in the germline V gene. Unmatched junction bases numbered 5, after V lost 4 bases and J lost 0 bases. Here the CDR3 reads CASSVTSGGSSYEQYF. The CDR3 DNA reads as TGTGCCAGCAGTGTTACTAGCGGGGGAAGCTCCTACGAGCAGTACTTC.

Ten or more counts support this clonotype. The chain joins TRBV29-1 to TRBJ2-7, with 9 bases that match TRBD1. The germline V gene encodes CDR1 SQVTM and CDR2 ANQGSEA. CDR3 length: 13 amino acids. V gave up 4 bases and J gave up 4 bases; unmatched junction bases: 5. CDR3 in amino acids: CSVAGQGTYEQYF. The CDR3 bases are TGCAGCGTTGCCGGACAGGGGACTTACGAGCAGTACTTC.

In its sample, this clonotype was seen many times. The chain carries TRBV27 and TRBJ1-5, with a weak D call TRBD1 (5 bases). Trimming cost V 3 bases and J 5 bases, with 11 bases left between them. CDR1 MNHEY and CDR2 SMNVEV come from the germline V gene (reference sequence). The CDR3 is made up of 14 amino acids. The CDR3 protein is CASSFLGADQPQHF. CDR3 in DNA: TGTGCCAGCAGTTTTTTAGGGGCCGATCAGCCCCAGCATTTT.

This clonotype was seen ten or more times. The chain joins TRBV20-1 to TRBJ2-3; 9 nucleotides line up with TRBD1. The germline CDR1 and CDR2 sequences are DFQATT and SNEGSKA (reference sequence). V lost 2 bases and J lost 4; bases outside the gene matches: 7. The CDR3 is 15 amino acids. CDR3 sequence (DNA): TGCAGTGCTAGAACGGGACAGGGAACATCAGATACGCAGTATTTT. Translation gives CSARTGQGTSDTQYF.

This clonotype has ten or more counts. The chain is built from TRBV30 and TRBJ1-5, with D tentatively TRBD1 (6 bases). Trimming cost V 2 bases and J 5 bases, with 16 bases left between them. The germline V gene has CDR1 GTSNPN and CDR2 SVGIG (reference sequence). The CDR3 extends over 15 amino acids. The CDR3 spells CAWSPTGTLYQPQHF. The DNA of the CDR3 is TGTGCCTGGAGTCCCACCGGGACATTGTATCAGCCCCAGCATTTT.

This clonotype was recorded at least ten times. The chain uses TRBV20-1 and TRBJ2-1, with TRBD2 matching 10 bases. V gave up 2 bases and J gave up 14 bases; unmatched junction bases: 15. Per germline, CDR1 DFQATT and CDR2 SNEGSKA (reference sequence). The CDR3 contains 15 residues. The CDR3, as DNA: TGCAGTGCTAGACCCATCCAGCTAGCGGGAGTTTTCAAGTTCTTC. Its protein product is CSARPIQLAGVFKFF.

The chain is built from TRBV10-2 and TRBJ1-2; 7 nucleotides match TRBD1. V dropped 8 bases and J dropped 8; count of bases not matched to a gene: 11. The CDR3 is made up of 13 amino acids. CDR1 and CDR2 from the germline V gene are WSHSY and SAAADI. The CDR3: CASQGGGLGGYTF. Here the CDR3 DNA reads TGCGCCAGCCAGGGGGGGGGCCTGGGCGGCTACACCTTC.

This clonotype was detected many times. The chain has TRBV20-1 and TRBJ2-1; TRBD2 matches at 10 bases. Losses at the gene ends were 3 bases for V and 8 bases for J; bases not matched to a gene: 13. The germline V gene encodes CDR1 DFQATT and CDR2 SNEGSKA (reference sequence). The CDR3 has 16 amino acids. Written as DNA, the CDR3 is TGCAGTGCTAGCCCCCCGCGAGCGGGGGGGTTTGATGAGCAGTTCTTC. Amino acid sequence: CSASPPRAGGFDEQFF.

Ten or more counts support this clonotype. The V call is TRBV29-1, the J call TRBJ1-5, with 9 bases that match TRBD1. The germline gives CDR1 SQVTM, CDR2 ANQGSEA. J lost 3 bases, V lost 6 bases, and 9 bases had no gene match. This CDR3 contains 15 residues. DNA of the CDR3: TGCAGCGTAATACAGGGGGCAGGGGACAATCAGCCCCAGCATTTT. It translates to CSVIQGAGDNQPQHF.

This clonotype was observed many times. The chain has TRBV27 and TRBJ2-5; the D gene is possibly TRBD1 (5 bases). Germline V gene lookup returns CDR1 MNHEY and CDR2 SMNVEV (reference sequence). V was trimmed by 5 bases and J by 2 bases, leaving 9 bases between them. CDR3 length: 13 amino acids. CDR3 nucleotide sequence: TGTGCCAGCAGTACATACAGGCAAGAGACCCAGTACTTC. As protein: CASSTYRQETQYF.

In its sample, this clonotype was seen a few times. This sequence joins TRBV20-1 and TRBJ1-1; D is ambiguous. CDR3 size: 14 residues. The germline V gene encodes CDR1 DFQATT and CDR2 SNEGSKA (reference sequence). The CDR3 loop is CIPRNAVTNTEAFF. The CDR3 DNA follows: TGCATCCCCCGGAATGCGGTAACGAACACTGAAGCTTTCTTT.

This clonotype was found many times. The J gene is TRBJ1-6, the V gene TRBV27; D gene unclear. V was clipped by 8 bases and J by 0 bases, with 17 bases between them. CDR1 is MNHEY and CDR2 is SMNVEV in the germline V gene (reference sequence). This CDR3 is built from 17 residues. CDR3 amino acids: CASDRFSPVSYNSPLHF. CDR3 nucleotides: TGTGCCAGCGATAGGTTCTCCCCAGTCTCCTATAATTCACCCCTCCACTTT.

This clonotype was counted at least ten times. The chain links TRBV7-9 to TRBJ1-1; 7 nucleotides align to TRBD1. The CDR3 has 14 residues. With 4 bases clipped from V and 8 bases from J, the junction kept 10 bases outside the gene matches. CDR1 and CDR2 (germline): SEHNR, FQNEAQ (reference sequence). CDR3 nucleotide sequence: TGTGCCAGCAGCTCTGGACAGGTCCCGCCAGAAGCTTTCTTT. It codes for CASSSGQVPPEAFF.